Below are 10 T cell receptor beta chains sequenced from a single sample in a study of shared T cell receptors in the human thymus. The table came from immunoSEQ multiplex PCR; TCRdb's copy has only in-frame clones and leaves some out. The table records 630,000 or so clones, over 75% of them present only once. These data were also filed under a second study, of human thymus T cells.

Material: thymocytes. These receptors came from a boy in the first two years of life with a congenital heart defect.

The rearrangement joins TRBV15 to TRBJ2-3; the D is unclear. The germline CDR1 and CDR2 sequences are LNHNV and YYDKDF (reference sequence). The CDR3 sequence is 15 residues long. The V end lost 3 bases, the J end lost 5 bases, and 15 bases lay between the germline ends. The CDR3 protein is CATSRDSPLGDTQYF. DNA for the CDR3: TGTGCCACCAGCAGGGATAGCCCCTTGGGAGATACGCAGTATTTT.

The chain couples TRBV18 to TRBJ1-1; tentatively, D is TRBD1 (5 bases). With 6 bases removed from V and 0 bases from J, the gap between germline ends came to 14 bases. CDR3 length: 15 residues. The germline V gene has CDR1 KGHSH and CDR2 LQKENI. The CDR3 loop reads CASSPQGSMNTEAFF. The CDR3 nucleotides are TGTGCCAGCTCTCCCCAGGGTAGTATGAACACTGAAGCTTTCTTT.

The gene calls are TRBV5-1 and TRBJ2-7; D remains ambiguous. From germline, CDR1 is SGHRS and CDR2 YFSETQ. Trimming took 4 bases from V and 0 from J, leaving 8 bases between them. CDR3 length: 13 amino acids. The CDR3 spells CASSPETSYEQYF. The CDR3 coding sequence is TGCGCCAGCAGCCCGGAGACCTCCTACGAGCAGTACTTC.

The rearrangement links TRBV28 to TRBJ2-7; a weak D match, TRBD2 (7 bases). CDR1 is MDHEN and CDR2 is SYDVKM in the germline V gene. Deletions cut 3 bases from V and 2 bases from J, with 11 bases between. The CDR3 loop spans 14 amino acids. Written as DNA, the CDR3 is TGTGCCAGCAGTTTTTGGGGGGGGCCCTACGAGCAGTACTTC. It is translated as CASSFWGGPYEQYF.

The count of this clone is one. The rearrangement uses TRBV4-3 and TRBJ2-5; 14 bases line up with TRBD2. V shed 2 bases and J 5 bases; nucleotides not matched to a gene: 16. Germline V gene lookup returns CDR1 LGHNA and CDR2 YSLEER. The CDR3 has 20 residues. CDR3 bases: TGCGCCAGCAGCCAAAAAAATGGGAGGACTAGCGGGAGGTTTTGGGAGACCCAGTACTTC. Encoded protein: CASSQKNGRTSGRFWETQYF.

This chain uses TRBV19 with TRBJ1-5; 7 bases match TRBD1. The germline CDR1 and CDR2 sequences are LNHDA and SQIVND (reference sequence). With 2 bases clipped from V and 3 bases from J, the junction kept 4 bases outside the gene matches. This CDR3 is 15 amino acids long. The CDR3 DNA reads as TGTGCCAGTAGTATATTGGGACAGCACAATCAGCCCCAGCATTTT. Its protein is CASSILGQHNQPQHF.

This clone was counted between two and nine times. The J gene is TRBJ2-2, the V gene TRBV5-1; TRBD1 aligns across 7 bases. J lost 3 bases, V lost 0 bases, and 2 bases had no gene match. CDR3 length: 15 amino acids. Germline V gives CDR1 SGHRS, CDR2 YFSETQ. For the CDR3, the DNA is TGCGCCAGCAGCTTGGGAGGGGGCGACACCGGGGAGCTGTTTTTT. Translating gives CASSLGGGDTGELFF.

The CDR3 reads CASSLVISGGTNEQFF. CDR3 sequence (DNA): TGTGCCAGCAGCTTAGTGATAAGCGGGGGAACCAATGAGCAGTTCTTC. The rearrangement uses TRBV7-9 and TRBJ2-1; TRBD2 matches at 8 bases. Germline V gene data show CDR1 as SEHNR and CDR2 as FQNEAQ (reference sequence). The CDR3 is 16 amino acids. The ends lost 1 base at V and 6 bases at J; junction bases unmatched: 8.

This clone was observed a single time. The chain is built from TRBV7-9 and TRBJ2-2, with D perhaps TRBD1 (5 bases). The germline V gene has CDR1 SEHNR and CDR2 FQNEAQ (reference sequence). The germline V and J ends were trimmed by 3 bases and 6 bases, with 11 bases remaining between them. The length of the CDR3 is 14 residues. The CDR3 sequence: CASSFLGVPGELFF. CDR3 coding DNA: TGTGCCAGCAGCTTTCTAGGGGTCCCCGGGGAGCTGTTTTTT.

The chain links TRBV9 to TRBJ2-1, with a tentative D call TRBD2 (6 bases). The CDR3 is 14 residues long. The V and J ends lost 0 bases and 4 bases respectively, with 8 bases between them. Germline-derived CDR1 and CDR2 are SGDLS and YYNGEE. CDR3 loop: CASSVDGGYNEQFF. CDR3 nucleotides: TGTGCCAGCAGCGTAGATGGGGGGTACAATGAGCAGTTCTTC.